The 21 T cell receptor beta chains in this list originate from one sample, sequenced in a study of OX40 agonist ivuxolimab in advanced cancers. The table came from immunoSEQ multiplex PCR; TCRdb's copy has only in-frame clones and leaves some out. The sample carries about 55,000 clones, roughly 86% recorded once. The specimen was CD4+ or CD8+ T cells sorted from blood, collected in a trial of the OX40 agonist ivuxolimab. The receptors derive from an adult with an advanced solid tumor such as melanoma, head and neck, liver or kidney cancer.

J is TRBJ1-3 and V is TRBV18; D possibly corresponds to TRBD1 (5 bases). The V end was cut by 3 bases, the J end by 2 bases, with 14 bases between. The CDR3 length is 16 residues. In germline, CDR1 is KGHSH, CDR2 LQKENI. The CDR3 region has the DNA TGTGCCAGCTCACCTTCGGCCCAGGGAACTGGAAACACCATATATTTT. Protein product: CASSPSAQGTGNTIYF. Variable domain in full (rest from reference TRBV18 and TRBJ1-3): NAGVMQNPRHLVRRRGQEARLRCSPMKGHSHVYWYRQLPEEGLKFMVYLQKENIIDESGMPKERFSAEFPKEGPSILRIQQVVRGDSAAYFCASSPSAQGTGNTIYFGEGSWLTVV.

This sequence joins TRBV14 and TRBJ2-2; no clear D gene. Germline CDR1 and CDR2: SGHDN and FVKESK. V was cut by 2 bases and J by 13 bases, with 14 bases left in between. This CDR3 region has 13 residues. For the CDR3, the DNA is TGTGCCAGCAGCCAACGACGGTGGTCGGGGCTGTTTTTT. Residues: CASSQRRWSGLFF.

This clone was seen just once. The chain uses TRBV23-1 and TRBJ1-1; TRBD1 is a possible D gene (6 bases). TRBV23-1 is labeled an ORF, and its function is uncertain. This CDR3 spans 15 amino acids. V lost 1 base and J lost 3, with 12 bases in between. CDR3 coding DNA: TGCGCCAGCAGTCAATTGACAGGAGAGGACACTGAAGCTTTCTTT. Protein product: CASSQLTGEDTEAFF.

The J gene is TRBJ2-1, the V gene TRBV11-2; 7 nucleotides line up with TRBD2. With V trimmed by 5 bases and J by 2 bases, 6 bases remained unmatched. In germline, CDR1 is SGHAT, CDR2 FQNNGV. This CDR3 has 15 amino acids. CDR3: CASSRLAGTYNEQFF. CDR3 DNA: TGTGCCAGCAGCCGACTAGCCGGCACCTACAATGAGCAGTTCTTC.

The chain is built from TRBV6-5 and TRBJ2-4; either TRBD1 or TRBD2 may supply D (5 bases each). Between the trimmed V and J ends, which lost 8 bases and 3 bases, there was a span of 14 bases. CDR1 is MNHEY, CDR2 SVGAGI, per germline. This CDR3 has 14 amino acids. CDR3 protein: CASSGRGGKNIQYF. The CDR3, as DNA: TGTGCCAGCTCGGGAAGGGGCGGCAAAAACATTCAGTACTTC.

The J gene is TRBJ2-2, the V gene TRBV28, with D perhaps TRBD2 (5 bases). Germline CDR1 and CDR2: MDHEN and SYDVKM. This CDR3 is 11 amino acids long. V was cut by 8 bases and J by 7 bases, with 8 bases left in between. CDR3 sequence: CASGEGGELFF. CDR3 nucleotide sequence: TGTGCCAGCGGCGAGGGCGGGGAGCTGTTTTTT.

The V call is TRBV29-1, the J call TRBJ2-2; 12 bases agree with TRBD1. The CDR3 has 13 amino acids. Germline CDR1 is SQVTM and CDR2 is ANQGSEA. V lost 7 bases, J lost 4 bases, and 1 base stayed unmatched. The chain's CDR3 is CSAGQGATGELFF. For the CDR3, the DNA is TGCAGCGCGGGACAGGGGGCCACCGGGGAGCTGTTTTTT.

The chain is built from TRBV7-9 and TRBJ1-4; 9 nucleotides match TRBD1. J was trimmed by 11 bases and V by 3 bases; bases with no gene match: 1. Germline V gives CDR1 SEHNR, CDR2 FQNEAQ (reference sequence). The CDR3 is 12 amino acids. The CDR3 sequence is CASSFGTGKLFF. In DNA, the CDR3 is TGTGCCAGCAGCTTCGGGACAGGGAAACTGTTTTTT.

The gene calls are TRBV9 and TRBJ2-5; D ambiguous. The J call may be wrong; the DNA end is better matched by TRBJ2-7. CDR1 SGDLS and CDR2 YYNGEE come from the germline V gene. The CDR3 has 14 residues. CDR3 in DNA: TGTGCCAGCAGCGTATCTAGGCTCCCCTACGAGCAGTACTTC. Its translation: CASSVSRLPYEQYF.

This clone was recorded only once. The chain couples TRBV9 to TRBJ2-3; 7 bases align to TRBD2. Germline CDR1 reads SGDLS; CDR2 reads YYNGEE. With V trimmed by 0 bases and J by 5 bases, 3 bases remained unmatched. The CDR3 extends over 14 amino acids. The CDR3 loop reads CASSVGTRGDTQYF. CDR3 DNA: TGTGCCAGCAGCGTAGGGACTAGGGGAGATACGCAGTATTTT. The full variable domain, its missing parts supplied by reference TRBV9 and TRBJ2-3, is DSGVTQTPKHLITATGQRVTLRCSPRSGDLSVYWYQQSLDQGLQFLIQYYNGEERAKGNILERFSAQQFPDLHSELNLSSLELGDSALYFCASSVGTRGDTQYFGPGTRLTVL.

V gene TRBV30 combines with J gene TRBJ2-4, with D perhaps assigned TRBD1 or TRBD2 (5 bases each). The germline gives CDR1 GTSNPN, CDR2 SVGIG (reference sequence). V was shortened by 5 bases and J by 1 base, with 18 bases between the two germline ends. CDR3 length: 16 residues. CDR3 in amino acids: CAWSWGRPVAKNIQYF. DNA for the CDR3: TGTGCCTGGTCCTGGGGACGGCCCGTGGCCAAAAACATTCAGTACTTC.

The V gene is TRBV13, the J gene TRBJ2-5, with 8 bases identical to TRBD2. The CDR3 length is 13 residues. V shed 4 bases, J shed 5 bases, and the junction held 3 bases outside the gene matches. Germline values: CDR1 PRHDT, CDR2 FYEKMQ (reference sequence). The CDR3 spells CASSSGLVETQYF. CDR3 bases: TGTGCCAGCAGCTCGGGACTAGTCGAGACCCAGTACTTC.

This clone was recorded only once. J is TRBJ1-3 and V is TRBV29-1, with unresolved D. The CDR3 length is 12 residues. The germline V gene has CDR1 SQVTM and CDR2 ANQGSEA. V gave up 2 bases and J gave up 2 bases, with 4 bases separating them. The CDR3 reads CSVEKAGNTIYF. In DNA, the CDR3 is TGCAGCGTTGAAAAGGCTGGAAACACCATATATTTT.

This clone was recorded only once. The chain has TRBV5-7 and TRBJ2-7; a possible D gene is TRBD2 (5 bases). TRBV5-7 is flagged as an ORF with uncertain function. CDR3 length equals 13 residues. The ends were cut back, 4 bases at V and 7 bases at J, with 15 bases in the middle. The CDR3 DNA reads TGTGCCAGCAGCCCTTGGTCCGGGAAGGAGCAGTACTTC. Encoded protein: CASSPWSGKEQYF.

The chain carries TRBV18 and TRBJ1-2; D may be TRBD1 (5 bases). This CDR3 comprises 14 residues. V shed 1 base and J shed 2 bases, with 8 bases lying between them. Germline V gene sequence: CDR1 KGHSH, CDR2 LQKENI. The DNA for the CDR3 is TGTGCCAGCTCACCACAAGGGGTGAACTATGGCTACACCTTC. Residues: CASSPQGVNYGYTF.

In the case of this clone: At one end, the junction sequence differs from germline, possibly due to a read error. The chain is built from TRBV5-4 and TRBJ2-7, with D possibly matching TRBD2 (6 bases). CDR3 length: 14 residues. Germline CDR1 and CDR2: SGHNT and YYREEE (reference sequence). The CDR3 here is CASSFEREFYEQHF. CDR3 coding DNA: TGTGCCAGCAGCTTCGAACGGGAGTTCTACGAGCAGCACTTC. Full variable domain (outside the CDR3, taken from reference TRBV5-4 and TRBJ2-7): ETGVTQSPTHLIKTRGQQVTLRCSSQSGHNTVSWYQQALGQGPQFIFQYYREEENGRGNFPPRFSGLQFPNYSSELNVNALELDDSALYLCASSFEREFYEQHFGPGTRLTVT.

The chain carries TRBV19 and TRBJ2-1; TRBD2 aligns across 8 bases. With V trimmed by 6 bases and J by 6 bases, 4 bases remained unmatched. The CDR3 length is 13 residues. Germline loops: CDR1 LNHDA, CDR2 SQIVND (reference sequence). In DNA, the CDR3 is TGTGCCAGTAGCGGGAGGGGGGGCAATGAGCAGTTCTTC. Encoded protein: CASSGRGGNEQFF.

Comments on this clone: Different DNA sequences within this sample yield the same CDR3. The V and J genes are TRBV6-5 and TRBJ2-7; 8 positions match TRBD1. Germline-derived CDR1 and CDR2 are MNHEY and SVGAGI. The J segment lost 1 base and the V segment lost 2 bases, leaving 4 bases of the junction unmatched. The CDR3 is 15 residues long. CDR3 residues: CASSYGTGISYEQYF. For the CDR3, the DNA is TGTGCCAGCAGTTACGGGACAGGAATATCCTACGAGCAGTACTTC.

This clone was detected a few times. The chain employs TRBV6-5 and TRBJ2-5; the match to TRBD2 covers 9 bases. The germline CDR1 and CDR2 sequences are MNHEY and SVGAGI. This CDR3 comprises 15 residues. Trimming at V came to 5 bases and at J to 5 bases, leaving 9 bases not matched to a gene. CDR3 sequence (DNA): TGTGCCAGCAGTACCTTTAGCGGGAGCAGGGAGACCCAGTACTTC. Its translation: CASSTFSGSRETQYF.

The V and J genes are TRBV28 and TRBJ2-1; weak D call: TRBD2 (6 bases). CDR1 is MDHEN and CDR2 is SYDVKM in the germline V gene. V lost 7 bases and J 6 bases, leaving 19 bases between the germline ends. The CDR3 is made up of 15 amino acids. CDR3 protein: CASTPIGGIGNEQFF. The CDR3 coding sequence is TGTGCCAGCACCCCCATCGGGGGAATCGGCAATGAGCAGTTCTTC.

The V and J genes are TRBV5-4 and TRBJ2-7, with D tentatively TRBD1 (5 bases). There are 14 residues in the CDR3. CDR1 and CDR2 from the germline V gene are SGHNT and YYREEE (reference sequence). V lost 0 bases, J lost 4 bases, and 11 bases lay in between. CDR3: CASSLDRKRYEQYF. CDR3 DNA sequence: TGTGCCAGCAGCTTGGACAGGAAACGGTACGAGCAGTACTTC.